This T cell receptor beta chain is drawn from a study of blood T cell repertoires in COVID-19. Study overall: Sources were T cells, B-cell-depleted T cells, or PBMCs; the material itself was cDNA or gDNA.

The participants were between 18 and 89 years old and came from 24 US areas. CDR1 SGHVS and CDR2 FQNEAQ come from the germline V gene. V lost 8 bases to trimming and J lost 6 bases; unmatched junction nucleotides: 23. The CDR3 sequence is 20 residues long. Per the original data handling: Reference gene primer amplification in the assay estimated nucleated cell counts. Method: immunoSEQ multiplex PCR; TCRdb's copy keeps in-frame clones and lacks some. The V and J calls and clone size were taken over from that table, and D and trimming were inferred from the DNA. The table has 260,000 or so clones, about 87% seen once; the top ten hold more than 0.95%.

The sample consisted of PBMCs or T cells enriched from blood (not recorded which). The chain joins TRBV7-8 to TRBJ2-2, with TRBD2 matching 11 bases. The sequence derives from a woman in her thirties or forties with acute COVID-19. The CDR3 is CASAHFQVLAGGLNAGELFF. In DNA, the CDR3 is TGTGCCAGCGCCCACTTCCAAGTTCTAGCGGGAGGCCTCAACGCCGGGGAGCTGTTTTTT.